This T cell receptor (beta chain) emerged from a study of lymphopenia after photon versus proton radiotherapy. Trimming stripped 6 bases from V and 3 bases from J, with 14 bases between. CDR3 length: 14 residues. From germline, CDR1 is LNHDA and CDR2 SQIVND (reference sequence). Overall study results and limits: Under photons, naive T cells and diversity fell while effector/memory populations rose. In patients who died, overall survival fell as post-nadir TCR diversity dropped more.

In the case of this clone: The antigen remains unidentified.

Generated by immunoSEQ multiplex PCR, the TCRdb table keeps only in-frame clones and is missing some. This repertoire shows some 30,000 clones, roughly nine tenths found once; its top ten account for 6.8%. This material consisted of peripheral blood, taken from a patient treated with photon-based radiotherapy. The receptor was isolated from a woman between 45 and 65 years old with pancreatic cancer. The genes are TRBV19 and TRBJ1-1; TRBD1 might be the D (6 bases). CDR3 sequence: CASRRRQEYTEAFF. In DNA form, the CDR3 reads TGTGCCAGTAGACGTCGACAGGAATACACTGAAGCTTTCTTT.